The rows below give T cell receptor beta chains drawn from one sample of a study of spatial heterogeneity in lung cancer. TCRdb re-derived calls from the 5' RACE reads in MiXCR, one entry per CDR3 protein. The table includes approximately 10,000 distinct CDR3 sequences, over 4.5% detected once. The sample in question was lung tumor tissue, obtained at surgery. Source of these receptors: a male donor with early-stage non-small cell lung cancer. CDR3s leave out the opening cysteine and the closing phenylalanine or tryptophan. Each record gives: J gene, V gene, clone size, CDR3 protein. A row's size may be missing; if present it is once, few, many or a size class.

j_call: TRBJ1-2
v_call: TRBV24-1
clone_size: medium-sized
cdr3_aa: ATSDLFGYT

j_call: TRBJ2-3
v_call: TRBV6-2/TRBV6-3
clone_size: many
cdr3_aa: ASRQGPDTDTQY

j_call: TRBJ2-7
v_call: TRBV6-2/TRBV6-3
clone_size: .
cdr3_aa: ASSYTRDRGYEQY

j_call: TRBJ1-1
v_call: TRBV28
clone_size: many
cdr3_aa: ASSFGGAGTEAF

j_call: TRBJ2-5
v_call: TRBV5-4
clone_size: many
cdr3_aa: ASSLVLANGETQY

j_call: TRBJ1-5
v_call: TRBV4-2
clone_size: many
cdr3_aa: ASSQELGERNQPQH

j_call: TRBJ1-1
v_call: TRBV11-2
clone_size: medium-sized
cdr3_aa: ASSSTVDTEAF

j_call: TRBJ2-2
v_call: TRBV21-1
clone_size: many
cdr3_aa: ASSKRLAGTGELF

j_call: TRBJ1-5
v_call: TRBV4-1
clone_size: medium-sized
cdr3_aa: ASSQGPWARGKGNQPQH

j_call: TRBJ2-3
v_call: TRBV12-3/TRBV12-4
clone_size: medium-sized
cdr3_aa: ASSYAGDTQY

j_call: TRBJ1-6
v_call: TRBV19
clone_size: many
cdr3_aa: ASNPGRSSYNSPLH

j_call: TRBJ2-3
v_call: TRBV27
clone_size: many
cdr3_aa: ASSRHRDRAKDTQY

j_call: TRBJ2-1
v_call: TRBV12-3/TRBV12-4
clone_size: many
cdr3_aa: ASRSGLQLNEQF

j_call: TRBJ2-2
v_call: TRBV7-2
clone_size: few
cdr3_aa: ASSLVQGGAGELF

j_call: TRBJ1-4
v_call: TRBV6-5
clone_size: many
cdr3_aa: ASSYSSAGANEKLF

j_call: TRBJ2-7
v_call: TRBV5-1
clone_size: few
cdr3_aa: ASSSQTGYEQY

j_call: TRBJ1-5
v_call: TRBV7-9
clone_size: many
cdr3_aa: ASSRGDSYQPQH

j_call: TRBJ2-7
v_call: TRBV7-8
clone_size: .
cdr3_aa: ASSHPSSGTFSYEQY

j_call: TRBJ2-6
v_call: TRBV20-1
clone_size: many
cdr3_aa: SARQLLRAGANVLT

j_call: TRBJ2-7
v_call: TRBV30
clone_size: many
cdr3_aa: AWSAGTLTYEQY

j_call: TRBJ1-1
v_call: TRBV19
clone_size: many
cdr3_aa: ASSIEGRTEAF

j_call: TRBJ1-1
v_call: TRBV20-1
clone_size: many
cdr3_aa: SAKGGLVGNTEAF

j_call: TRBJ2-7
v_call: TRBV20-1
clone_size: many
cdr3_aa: SARVDRGREREGEQY

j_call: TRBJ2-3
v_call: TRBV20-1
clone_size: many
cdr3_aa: SARGAGSDTQY

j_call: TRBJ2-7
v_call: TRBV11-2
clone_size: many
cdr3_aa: ASSKGQTSYEQY

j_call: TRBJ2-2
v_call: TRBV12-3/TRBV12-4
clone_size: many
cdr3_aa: ASRVTGSGELF

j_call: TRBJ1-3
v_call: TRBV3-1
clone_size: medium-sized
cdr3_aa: ASSPSSGNTIY

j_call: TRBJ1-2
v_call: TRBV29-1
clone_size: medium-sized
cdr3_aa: SVENPVTDGYT

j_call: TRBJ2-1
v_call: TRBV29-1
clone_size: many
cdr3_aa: SVEGRLAGLISTSYNEQF

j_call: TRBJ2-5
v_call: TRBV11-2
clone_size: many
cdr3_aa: ASSFQDRGETQY

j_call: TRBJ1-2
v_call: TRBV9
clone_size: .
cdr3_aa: ASSVEGTGGGYGYT

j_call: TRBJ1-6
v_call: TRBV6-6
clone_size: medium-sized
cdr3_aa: ASRDRSPLH

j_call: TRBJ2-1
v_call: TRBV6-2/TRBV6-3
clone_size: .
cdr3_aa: ASSYSISGNNEQF

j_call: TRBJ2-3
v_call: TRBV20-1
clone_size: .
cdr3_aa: SATGTSGDTQY

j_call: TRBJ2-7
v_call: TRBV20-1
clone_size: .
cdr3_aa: SASQTGGVRNEQY

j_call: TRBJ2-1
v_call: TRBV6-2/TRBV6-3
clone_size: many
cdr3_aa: ASTPGLGGDEQF

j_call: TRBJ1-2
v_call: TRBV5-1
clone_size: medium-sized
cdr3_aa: ASSLLTGQVNYGYT

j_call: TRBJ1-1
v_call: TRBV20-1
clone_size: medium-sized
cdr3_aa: SAKVYTEAF

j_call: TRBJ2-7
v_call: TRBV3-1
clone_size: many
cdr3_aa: ASSPGGYEQY

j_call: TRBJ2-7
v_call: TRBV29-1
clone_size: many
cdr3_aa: SAVGQPLYEQY

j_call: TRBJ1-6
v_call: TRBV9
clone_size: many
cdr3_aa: ASSPRAERSPLH

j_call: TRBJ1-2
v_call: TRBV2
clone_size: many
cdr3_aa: ASSGTGLLDYGYT

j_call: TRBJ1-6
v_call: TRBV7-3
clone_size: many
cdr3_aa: ASSSGQFNSPLH

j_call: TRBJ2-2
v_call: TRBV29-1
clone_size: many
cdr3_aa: SVLDLGELF

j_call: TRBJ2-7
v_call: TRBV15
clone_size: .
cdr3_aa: ATSSQGEDTFPLWAYEQY

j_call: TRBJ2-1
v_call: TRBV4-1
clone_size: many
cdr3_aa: ASSHPIGTQGRPYNEQF

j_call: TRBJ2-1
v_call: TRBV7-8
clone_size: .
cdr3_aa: ASSQDYAGVWNEQF

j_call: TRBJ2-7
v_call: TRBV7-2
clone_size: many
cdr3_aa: ASSLKNQGAGGYEQY

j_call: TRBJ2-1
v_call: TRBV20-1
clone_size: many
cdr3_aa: SARLGEYEQF

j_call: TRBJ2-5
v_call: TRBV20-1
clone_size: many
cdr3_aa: SARGGQARQETQY

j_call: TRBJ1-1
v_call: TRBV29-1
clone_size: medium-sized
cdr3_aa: SVTGVDTEAF

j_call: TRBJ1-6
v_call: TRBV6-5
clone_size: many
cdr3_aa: ASSLGTGYKNSPLH

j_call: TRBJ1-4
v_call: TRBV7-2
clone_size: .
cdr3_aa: ASSSSHGVTNEKLF

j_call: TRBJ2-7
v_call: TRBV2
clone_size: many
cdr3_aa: ASSSRGEQY

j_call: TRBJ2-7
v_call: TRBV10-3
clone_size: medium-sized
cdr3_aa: AISNKSYEQY

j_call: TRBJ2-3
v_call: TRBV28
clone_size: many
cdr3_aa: ASTPRGQVGRTDTQY

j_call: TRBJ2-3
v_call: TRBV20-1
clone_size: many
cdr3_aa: SARARGGATDTQY

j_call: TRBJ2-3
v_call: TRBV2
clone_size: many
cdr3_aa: ASSENTRGDTQY